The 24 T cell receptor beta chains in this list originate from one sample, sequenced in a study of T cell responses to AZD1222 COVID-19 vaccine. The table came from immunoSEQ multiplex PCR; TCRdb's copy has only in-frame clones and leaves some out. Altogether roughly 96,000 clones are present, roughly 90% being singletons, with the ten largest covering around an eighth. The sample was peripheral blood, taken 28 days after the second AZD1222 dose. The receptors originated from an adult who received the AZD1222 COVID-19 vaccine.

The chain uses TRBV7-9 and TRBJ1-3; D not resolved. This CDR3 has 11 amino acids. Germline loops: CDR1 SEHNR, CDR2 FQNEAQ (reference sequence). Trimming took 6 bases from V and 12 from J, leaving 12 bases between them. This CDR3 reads CASSLGLDIYF. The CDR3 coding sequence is TGTGCCAGCAGTCTGGGCCTTGACATATATTTT.

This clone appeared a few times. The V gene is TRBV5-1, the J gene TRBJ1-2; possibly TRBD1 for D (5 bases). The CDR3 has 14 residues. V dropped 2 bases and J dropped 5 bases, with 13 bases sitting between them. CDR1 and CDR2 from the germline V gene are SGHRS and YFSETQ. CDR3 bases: TGCGCCAGCAGCTTAGGGGAAGTGTCGTATGGCTACACCTTC. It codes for CASSLGEVSYGYTF.

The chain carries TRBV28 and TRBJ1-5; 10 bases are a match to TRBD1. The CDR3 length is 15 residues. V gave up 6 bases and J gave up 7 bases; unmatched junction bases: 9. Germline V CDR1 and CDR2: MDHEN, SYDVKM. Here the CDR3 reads CASSLLGQGEQPQHF. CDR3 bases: TGTGCCAGCAGCCTTCTAGGACAGGGGGAACAGCCCCAGCATTTT.

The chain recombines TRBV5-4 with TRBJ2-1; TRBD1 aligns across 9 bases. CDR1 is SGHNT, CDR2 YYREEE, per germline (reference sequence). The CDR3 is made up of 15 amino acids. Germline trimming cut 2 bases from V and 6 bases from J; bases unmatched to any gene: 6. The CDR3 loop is CASSFRDRASNEQFF. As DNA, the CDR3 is TGTGCCAGCAGCTTCCGGGACAGGGCATCCAATGAGCAGTTCTTC.

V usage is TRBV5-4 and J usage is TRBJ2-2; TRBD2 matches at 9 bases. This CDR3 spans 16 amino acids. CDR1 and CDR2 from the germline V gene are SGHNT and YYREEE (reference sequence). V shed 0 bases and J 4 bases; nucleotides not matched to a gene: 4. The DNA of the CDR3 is TGTGCCAGCAGCTTGGGGCTAGCGGGAATCACCGGGGAGCTGTTTTTT. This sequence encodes CASSLGLAGITGELFF.

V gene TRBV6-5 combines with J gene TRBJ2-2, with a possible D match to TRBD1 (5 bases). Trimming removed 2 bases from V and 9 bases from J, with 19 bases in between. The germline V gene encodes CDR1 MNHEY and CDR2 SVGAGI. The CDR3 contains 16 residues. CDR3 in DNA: TGTGCCAGCAGTTACATCAGGGTCGGTGGACACCGGGAGCTGTTTTTT. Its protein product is CASSYIRVGGHRELFF.

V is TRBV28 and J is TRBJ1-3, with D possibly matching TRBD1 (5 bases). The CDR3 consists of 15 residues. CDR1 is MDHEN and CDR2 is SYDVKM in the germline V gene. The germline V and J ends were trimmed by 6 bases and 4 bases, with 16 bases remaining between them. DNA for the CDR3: TGTGCCAGCAGCCCGCACCGGAGACAGGGAAACACCATATATTTT. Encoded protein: CASSPHRRQGNTIYF.

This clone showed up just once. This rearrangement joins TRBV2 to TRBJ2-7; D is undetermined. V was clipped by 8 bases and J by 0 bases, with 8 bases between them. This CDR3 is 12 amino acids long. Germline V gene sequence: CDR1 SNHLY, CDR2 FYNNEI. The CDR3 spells CASGISSYEQYF. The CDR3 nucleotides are TGTGCCAGCGGGATTAGCTCCTACGAGCAGTACTTC.

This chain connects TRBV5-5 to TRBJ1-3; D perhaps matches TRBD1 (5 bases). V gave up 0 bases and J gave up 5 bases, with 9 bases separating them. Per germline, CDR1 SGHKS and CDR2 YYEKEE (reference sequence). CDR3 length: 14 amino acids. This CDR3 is CASSLEEGRNTIYF. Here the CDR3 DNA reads TGTGCCAGCAGCTTGGAGGAGGGGAGAAACACCATATATTTT.

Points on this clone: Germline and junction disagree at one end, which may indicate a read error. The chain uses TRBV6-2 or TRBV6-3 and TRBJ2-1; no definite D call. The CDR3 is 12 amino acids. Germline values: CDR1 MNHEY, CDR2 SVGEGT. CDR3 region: CASRYPYNEQFF. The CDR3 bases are TGTGCCAGCAGGTACCCCTATAATGAGCAGTTCTTC.

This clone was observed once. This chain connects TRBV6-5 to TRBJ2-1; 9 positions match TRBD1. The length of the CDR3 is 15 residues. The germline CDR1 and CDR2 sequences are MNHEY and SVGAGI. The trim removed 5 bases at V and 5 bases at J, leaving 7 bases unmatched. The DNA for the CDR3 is TGTGCCAGCAGTACCAGGGGACAGGGCAACAATGAGCAGTTCTTC. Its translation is CASSTRGQGNNEQFF.

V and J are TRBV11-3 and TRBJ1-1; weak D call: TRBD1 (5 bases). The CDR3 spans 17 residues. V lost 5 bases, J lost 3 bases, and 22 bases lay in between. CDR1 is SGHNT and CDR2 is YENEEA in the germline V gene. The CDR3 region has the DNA TGTGCCAGCAGCCCCTCTGGCCAGGGTCTAAAGGACACTGAAGCTTTCTTT. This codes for CASSPSGQGLKDTEAFF. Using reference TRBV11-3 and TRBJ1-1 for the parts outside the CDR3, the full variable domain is EAGVVQSPRYKIIEKKQPVAFWCNPISGHNTLYWYLQNLGQGPELLIRYENEEAVDDSQLPKDRFSAERLKGVDSTLKIQPAELGDSAVYLCASSPSGQGLKDTEAFFGQGTRLTVV.

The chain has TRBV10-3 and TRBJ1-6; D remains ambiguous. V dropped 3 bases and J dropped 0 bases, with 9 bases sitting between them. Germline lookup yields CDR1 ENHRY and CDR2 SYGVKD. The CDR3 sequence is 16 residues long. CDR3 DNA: TGTGCCATCAGTGATCAATCCGTCTCCTATAATTCACCCCTCCACTTT. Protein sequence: CAISDQSVSYNSPLHF.

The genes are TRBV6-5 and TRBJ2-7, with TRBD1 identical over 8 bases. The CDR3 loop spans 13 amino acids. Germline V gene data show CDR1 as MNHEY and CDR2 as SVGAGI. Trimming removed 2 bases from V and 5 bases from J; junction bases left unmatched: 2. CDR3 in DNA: TGTGCCAGCAGTTACACGACAGGGGACGAGCAGTACTTC. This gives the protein CASSYTTGDEQYF.

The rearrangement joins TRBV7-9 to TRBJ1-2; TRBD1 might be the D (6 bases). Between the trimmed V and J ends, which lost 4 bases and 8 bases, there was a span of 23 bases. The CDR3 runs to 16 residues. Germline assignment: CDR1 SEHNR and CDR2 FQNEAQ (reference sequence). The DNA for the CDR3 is TGTGCCAGCAGCTCATATCCTCTTCACCAGGGGACGGGCTACACCTTC. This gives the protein CASSSYPLHQGTGYTF. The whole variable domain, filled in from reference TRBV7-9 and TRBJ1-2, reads DTGVSQNPRHKITKRGQNVTFRCDPISEHNRLYWYRQTLGQGPEFLTYFQNEAQLEKSRLLSDRFSAERPKGSFSTLEIQRTEQGDSAMYLCASSSYPLHQGTGYTFGSGTRLTVV.

CDR3 residues: CASILQGASGYTF. In DNA, the CDR3 is TGTGCCAGCATCCTACAGGGGGCCTCTGGCTACACCTTC. The chain employs TRBV2 and TRBJ1-2; 9 positions agree with TRBD1. Germline CDR1 and CDR2: SNHLY and FYNNEI. The CDR3 is 13 amino acids. J lost 7 bases, V lost 7 bases, and 7 bases had no gene match.

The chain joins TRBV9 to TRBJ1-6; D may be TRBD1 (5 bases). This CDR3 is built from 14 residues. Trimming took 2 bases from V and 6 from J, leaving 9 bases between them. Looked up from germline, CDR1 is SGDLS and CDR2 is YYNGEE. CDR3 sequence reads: CASSVTDTNSPLHF. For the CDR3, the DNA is TGTGCCAGCAGCGTGACAGATACTAATTCACCCCTCCACTTT.

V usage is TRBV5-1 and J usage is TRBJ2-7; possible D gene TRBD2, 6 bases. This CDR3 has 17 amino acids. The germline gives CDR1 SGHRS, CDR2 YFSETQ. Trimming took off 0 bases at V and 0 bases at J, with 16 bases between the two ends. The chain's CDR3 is CASSLGMAGGISYEQYF. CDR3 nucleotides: TGCGCCAGCAGCTTGGGAATGGCGGGCGGGATCTCCTACGAGCAGTACTTC.

The CDR3 loop reads CASSLDRAGGYGYTF. As DNA, the CDR3 is TGTGCCAGCAGCTTAGATAGGGCAGGGGGCTATGGCTACACCTTC. The V call is TRBV7-2, the J call TRBJ1-2, with TRBD1 matching over 7 bases. CDR3 length equals 15 residues. The trim removed 1 base at V and 4 bases at J, leaving 6 bases unmatched. Germline V gives CDR1 SGHTA, CDR2 FQGNSA.

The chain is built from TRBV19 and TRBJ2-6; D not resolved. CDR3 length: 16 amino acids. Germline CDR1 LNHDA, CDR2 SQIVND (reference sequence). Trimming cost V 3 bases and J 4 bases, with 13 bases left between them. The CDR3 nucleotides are TGTGCCAGTAGTATGAGTTGGGGTGCCGGGGCCAACGTCCTGACTTTC. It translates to CASSMSWGAGANVLTF.

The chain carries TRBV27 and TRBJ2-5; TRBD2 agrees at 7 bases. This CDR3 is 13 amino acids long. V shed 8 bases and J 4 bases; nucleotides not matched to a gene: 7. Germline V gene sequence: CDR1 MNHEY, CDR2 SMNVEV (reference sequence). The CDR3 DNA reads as TGTGCCAGCTCCCTAAGGGAGGGAGAGACCCAGTACTTC. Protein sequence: CASSLREGETQYF.

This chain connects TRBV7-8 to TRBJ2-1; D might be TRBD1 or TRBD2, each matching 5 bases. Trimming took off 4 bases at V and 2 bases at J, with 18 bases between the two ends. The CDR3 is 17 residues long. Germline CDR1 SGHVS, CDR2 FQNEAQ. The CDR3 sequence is CASSSRPTGPAYNEQFF. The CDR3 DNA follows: TGTGCCAGCAGCTCGCGACCGACGGGGCCGGCCTACAATGAGCAGTTCTTC.

CDR3 bases: TGTGCCAGCAGCCAAGCCTTACAGTCGGGTCTAGCGGGGCTCTACGAGCAGTACTTC. Translated: CASSQALQSGLAGLYEQYF. The rearrangement joins TRBV4-2 to TRBJ2-7, with 9 bases fitting TRBD2. CDR1 is LGHNA, CDR2 YNFKEQ, per germline. The junction had 16 bases not matched to a gene; V was cut back by 1 base and J by 3 bases. There are 19 residues in the CDR3.

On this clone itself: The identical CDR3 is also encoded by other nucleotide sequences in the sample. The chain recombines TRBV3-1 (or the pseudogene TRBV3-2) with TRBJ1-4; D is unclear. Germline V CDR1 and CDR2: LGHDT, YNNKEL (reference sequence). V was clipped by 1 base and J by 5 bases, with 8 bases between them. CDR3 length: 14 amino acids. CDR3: CASSQGGSNEKLFF. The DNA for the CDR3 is TGTGCCAGCAGCCAAGGGGGATCCAATGAAAAACTGTTTTTT.